The 32 T cell receptor beta chains presented below share a single source sample, sequenced in a study of cytomegalovirus exposure and HLA in healthy donors. Use of 60 Vbeta and 13 Jbeta primers characterized the PCR. Method: immunoSEQ multiplex PCR; TCRdb's copy keeps in-frame clones and lacks some. This sample has hundreds of thousands of clones, with 82% found just once. Sequenced input: PBMCs. Receptors originate from a woman aged 40 to 50 in good health and CMV-seronegative.

V gene TRBV7-9 combines with J gene TRBJ2-3; a possible D gene is TRBD1 (6 bases). Between the trimmed V and J ends, which lost 5 bases and 0 bases, there was a span of 15 bases. CDR3 size: 16 residues. The V gene's germline CDR1 is SEHNR and CDR2 FQNEAQ (reference sequence). CDR3: CASSAPGTPSTDTQYF. CDR3 in DNA: TGTGCCAGCAGCGCTCCCGGGACACCCAGCACAGATACGCAGTATTTT. Variable domain in full (rest from reference TRBV7-9 and TRBJ2-3): DTGVSQNPRHKITKRGQNVTFRCDPISEHNRLYWYRQTLGQGPEFLTYFQNEAQLEKSRLLSDRFSAERPKGSFSTLEIQRTEQGDSAMYLCASSAPGTPSTDTQYFGPGTRLTVL.

V is TRBV9 and J is TRBJ2-1, with 7 bases matching TRBD1. Trimming removed 0 bases from V and 8 bases from J; junction bases left unmatched: 8. Germline V gene data show CDR1 as SGDLS and CDR2 as YYNGEE. This CDR3 is 15 amino acids long. The CDR3 DNA reads TGTGCCAGCAGCGTAGGGGGACAGCCCTCGTATGAGCAGTTCTTC. Its translation is CASSVGGQPSYEQFF.

The chain uses TRBV7-9 and TRBJ2-1; 7 bases agree with TRBD1. This CDR3 spans 15 amino acids. CDR1 is SEHNR, CDR2 FQNEAQ, per germline (reference sequence). The J segment lost 0 bases and the V segment lost 5 bases, leaving 4 bases of the junction unmatched. As DNA, the CDR3 is TGTGCCAGCAGCCCTTGGACAGGCTCCTACAATGAGCAGTTCTTC. It yields the protein CASSPWTGSYNEQFF.

This chain uses TRBV2 with TRBJ2-5; D might be TRBD1 (5 bases). CDR3 length: 13 amino acids. From germline, CDR1 is SNHLY and CDR2 FYNNEI. V gave up 9 bases and J gave up 4 bases, with 15 bases separating them. The CDR3 nucleotides are TGTGCCAGTCTAGGACACGCGCCAGAGACCCAGTACTTC. Its translation: CASLGHAPETQYF.

V and J are TRBV27 and TRBJ2-5; 9 bases are a match to TRBD1. V was pared by 4 bases and J by 7 bases, with 7 bases of the junction left unmatched. CDR1 is MNHEY, CDR2 SMNVEV, per germline (reference sequence). The CDR3 totals 14 residues. The DNA of the CDR3 is TGTGCCAGCAGTTCCCTGGGACAGGGTACGACCCAGTACTTC. Translation gives CASSSLGQGTTQYF.

This rearrangement joins TRBV5-4 to TRBJ2-3, with D uncertain. There are 14 residues in the CDR3. Germline V gene data show CDR1 as SGHNT and CDR2 as YYREEE (reference sequence). The V and J ends lost 0 bases and 4 bases respectively, with 9 bases between them. The CDR3 loop is CASSLARVADTQYF. CDR3 DNA: TGTGCCAGCAGCTTGGCGCGAGTAGCAGATACGCAGTATTTT.

The chain combines TRBV4-1 with TRBJ2-3, with 8 nucleotides matching TRBD2. The CDR3 spans 16 residues. Germline V gives CDR1 MGHRA, CDR2 YSYEKL. V was pared by 0 bases and J by 4 bases, with 6 bases of the junction left unmatched. CDR3 DNA: TGCGCCAGCAGCCAAGATCGACGGGGGGGCGCAGATACGCAGTATTTT. The encoded protein is CASSQDRRGGADTQYF.

About this clone itself: A junction end diverges from the germline sequence, so it may reflect a read error. The chain couples TRBV7-9 to TRBJ2-7; D not certain. Germline assignment: CDR1 SEHNR and CDR2 FQNEAQ (reference sequence). This CDR3 is built from 13 residues. The CDR3 region is CSSTDKSSYEQYF. For the CDR3, the DNA is TGTTCCAGCACCGACAAGAGCTCCTACGAGCAGTACTTC.

CDR3 region: CASSAATSVGETQYF. Here the CDR3 DNA reads TGTGCCAGCAGTGCGGCAACTAGTGTTGGAGAGACCCAGTACTTC. The gene calls are TRBV6-1 and TRBJ2-5, with D perhaps matching TRBD2 (5 bases). The V gene lost 4 bases and the J gene lost 4 bases, with 16 bases spanning the gap. The germline gives CDR1 MNHNS, CDR2 SASEGT. The CDR3 spans 15 residues.

V usage is TRBV4-1 and J usage is TRBJ2-5; D is unclear. With 3 bases removed from V and 0 bases from J, the gap between germline ends came to 11 bases. In germline, CDR1 is MGHRA, CDR2 YSYEKL. The CDR3 spans 15 residues. Written as DNA, the CDR3 is TGCGCCAGCAGCCAGCTACGGTTGTACCAAGAGACCCAGTACTTC. Translated: CASSQLRLYQETQYF.

The gene calls are TRBV6-1 and TRBJ1-3, with D maybe TRBD1 (5 bases). The germline gives CDR1 MNHNS, CDR2 SASEGT. Trimming left V 10 bases short and J 7 bases short, with 17 bases between. This CDR3 is 13 amino acids long. The CDR3 DNA is TGTGCCATCTCAGGGTTGGGACTTAACACCATATATTTT. Protein: CAISGLGLNTIYF.

Here the CDR3 DNA reads TGTGCCAGCTCACCGGACAGTAGTAATTCACCCCTCCACTTT. Its translation is CASSPDSSNSPLHF. The chain combines TRBV18 with TRBJ1-6; TRBD1 might be the D (6 bases). The CDR3 sequence is 14 residues long. Trimming stripped 3 bases from V and 6 bases from J, with 9 bases between. Germline assignment: CDR1 KGHSH and CDR2 LQKENI.

CDR3 region: CASSGGPTEPRYTQYF. The CDR3 DNA reads as TGTGCCAGTAGCGGGGGGCCGACGGAGCCTCGCTATACGCAGTATTTT. The chain recombines TRBV28 with TRBJ2-3, with 10 bases identical to TRBD2. V gave up 9 bases and J gave up 7 bases; unmatched junction bases: 16. The CDR3 is 16 amino acids. Per the germline V gene, CDR1 is MDHEN and CDR2 is SYDVKM.

This chain links TRBV7-9 with TRBJ1-1, with D maybe TRBD1 (6 bases). This CDR3 is 16 amino acids long. Germline V gene data show CDR1 as SEHNR and CDR2 as FQNEAQ (reference sequence). Trimming cost V 5 bases and J 1 base, with 17 bases left between them. CDR3 DNA: TGTGCCAGCAGCCTCTTGAGCGGGGGCGCGAACACTGAAGCTTTCTTT. It yields the protein CASSLLSGGANTEAFF.

The chain joins TRBV6-5 to TRBJ2-7; 9 nucleotides line up with TRBD1. The germline V gene encodes CDR1 MNHEY and CDR2 SVGAGI. The CDR3 length is 14 residues. V trimming: 8 bases; J trimming: 1 base; junction bases outside the gene matches: 6. The CDR3 DNA reads TGTGCCAGCGGGGGACAGGGAGCTTCCTACGAGCAGTACTTC. It encodes CASGGQGASYEQYF.

The chain uses TRBV28 and TRBJ2-7; D is unresolved. Germline CDR1 and CDR2: MDHEN and SYDVKM. V lost 6 bases and J lost 2, with 14 bases in between. This CDR3 has 14 residues. The CDR3 DNA reads TGTGCCAGCAGGAAACCTGCCCCGGCCTACGAGCAGTACTTC. This gives the protein CASRKPAPAYEQYF.

This clone occurred once. The rearrangement uses TRBV2 and TRBJ2-7; the D gene is possibly TRBD1 (6 bases). Per the germline V gene, CDR1 is SNHLY and CDR2 is FYNNEI. CDR3 size: 14 residues. V was clipped by 3 bases and J by 2 bases, with 11 bases between them. CDR3 sequence (DNA): TGTGCCAGCAGTGACCCGGACAGCGCCTACGAGCAGTACTTC. Translating it yields CASSDPDSAYEQYF.

The genes are TRBV9 and TRBJ2-2, with D uncertain. The CDR3 length is 11 residues. The germline CDR1 and CDR2 sequences are SGDLS and YYNGEE. Trimming left V 3 bases short and J 7 bases short, with 4 bases between. The CDR3 loop is CASSDGGELFF. For the CDR3, the DNA is TGTGCCAGCAGCGACGGCGGGGAGCTGTTTTTT.

The sample holds one count of this clone. The chain has TRBV7-2 and TRBJ1-2, with no clear D. The V end was cut by 2 bases, the J end by 4 bases, with 5 bases between. Germline V gives CDR1 SGHTA, CDR2 FQGNSA. This CDR3 comprises 12 residues. The CDR3 sequence is CASSLSRYGYTF. CDR3 DNA sequence: TGTGCCAGCAGCTTAAGCCGCTATGGCTACACCTTC.

This chain connects TRBV5-5 to TRBJ2-4; D is undetermined. This CDR3 has 13 amino acids. Per the germline V gene, CDR1 is SGHKS and CDR2 is YYEKEE (reference sequence). Deletions cut 2 bases from V and 7 bases from J, with 10 bases between. This chain's CDR3 is CASSFTTTNIQYF. CDR3 sequence (DNA): TGTGCCAGCAGCTTCACCACAACCAACATTCAGTACTTC.

This clone turned up a few times. V usage is TRBV5-6 and J usage is TRBJ2-7; 8 nucleotides agree with TRBD2. CDR3 size: 15 residues. The germline CDR1 and CDR2 sequences are SGHDT and YYEEEE. V shed 0 bases, J shed 3 bases, and the junction held 5 bases outside the gene matches. The DNA of the CDR3 is TGTGCCAGCAGCTTGGATACCGGGACTAGCTACGAGCAGTACTTC. Its translation: CASSLDTGTSYEQYF.

The rearrangement joins TRBV27 to TRBJ1-2; D gene uncertain. Germline CDR1 and CDR2: MNHEY and SMNVEV (reference sequence). CDR3 size: 13 residues. V shed 6 bases and J shed 6 bases, with 14 bases lying between them. The CDR3 region has the DNA TGTGCCAGCAGCTCTCCCCACAGTCATGGCTACACCTTC. This translates into CASSSPHSHGYTF.

V gene TRBV6-5 combines with J gene TRBJ1-2, with 10 positions matching TRBD1. The CDR3 loop spans 16 amino acids. V gave up 2 bases and J gave up 4 bases; unmatched junction bases: 7. Per germline, CDR1 MNHEY and CDR2 SVGAGI. CDR3 in amino acids: CASSYRDRGPSYGYTF. The CDR3 DNA is TGTGCCAGCAGTTACCGCGACAGGGGGCCAAGCTATGGCTACACCTTC.

This sequence joins TRBV27 and TRBJ1-5; D ambiguous. The CDR3 has 16 residues. V lost 1 base and J lost 0, with 10 bases in between. Germline V gene lookup returns CDR1 MNHEY and CDR2 SMNVEV (reference sequence). The CDR3 is CASSLLSTNSNQPQHF. CDR3 nucleotide sequence: TGTGCCAGCAGTTTATTAAGCACCAATAGCAATCAGCCCCAGCATTTT.

This chain joins TRBV5-1 and TRBJ2-2; 11 bases fit TRBD2. With 4 bases clipped from V and 4 bases from J, the junction kept 9 bases outside the gene matches. Germline CDR1 and CDR2: SGHRS and YFSETQ. The CDR3 spans 17 residues. CDR3 sequence (DNA): TGCGCCAGCAGCCTTTCGACTAGCGGGGAATCCACCGGGGAGCTGTTTTTT. Its translation is CASSLSTSGESTGELFF.

About this clone itself: A junction end diverges from the germline sequence, so it may reflect a read error. The chain links TRBV6-1 to TRBJ1-1; D perhaps matches TRBD1 (5 bases). The CDR3 covers 13 residues. Germline CDR1 reads MNHNS; CDR2 reads SASEGT. In nucleotides, the CDR3 is TGTGCCAGCAGTCAGACTTGGGGCACTAAAGCTTTCTTT. It is translated as CASSQTWGTKAFF.

The rearrangement links TRBV28 to TRBJ2-1, with 12 nucleotides matching TRBD2. The CDR3 extends over 18 amino acids. Germline CDR1 reads MDHEN; CDR2 reads SYDVKM. The J segment lost 2 bases and the V segment lost 7 bases, leaving 12 bases of the junction unmatched. The CDR3 region is CASTHGASGGGPYNEQFF. The CDR3 DNA reads as TGTGCCAGCACCCATGGGGCTAGCGGGGGGGGACCCTACAATGAGCAGTTCTTC.

This chain joins TRBV5-1 and TRBJ1-6, with 10 nucleotides matching TRBD1. The CDR3 length is 15 residues. Germline values: CDR1 SGHRS, CDR2 YFSETQ. Germline trimming cut 4 bases from V and 6 bases from J; bases unmatched to any gene: 4. CDR3 sequence reads: CASSGDRGSNSPLHF. CDR3 DNA sequence: TGCGCCAGCAGCGGGGACAGGGGAAGTAATTCACCCCTCCACTTT.

The chain combines TRBV6-1 with TRBJ1-2; the D is unclear. Germline CDR1 reads MNHNS; CDR2 reads SASEGT. The CDR3 has 13 amino acids. The V gene lost 0 bases and the J gene lost 5 bases, with 7 bases spanning the gap. CDR3 in amino acids: CASSEAGRYGYTF. The CDR3 DNA reads TGTGCCAGCAGTGAAGCGGGGAGATATGGCTACACCTTC.

V and J are TRBV18 and TRBJ1-3; D ambiguous. This CDR3 comprises 16 residues. Looked up from germline, CDR1 is KGHSH and CDR2 is LQKENI. The V and J ends lost 2 bases and 4 bases respectively, with 15 bases between them. The CDR3 bases are TGTGCCAGCTCACCAACCCAGGCGGGAAACGGAAACACCATATATTTT. Translating it yields CASSPTQAGNGNTIYF. The full variable domain, rest sourced from reference TRBV18 and TRBJ1-3, is NAGVMQNPRHLVRRRGQEARLRCSPMKGHSHVYWYRQLPEEGLKFMVYLQKENIIDESGMPKERFSAEFPKEGPSILRIQQVVRGDSAAYFCASSPTQAGNGNTIYFGEGSWLTVV.

For the CDR3, the DNA is TGTGCCAGCAGTGAAGTACACCCGAACACTGAAGCTTTCTTT. This sequence encodes CASSEVHPNTEAFF. The chain has TRBV6-1 and TRBJ1-1, with D hard to call. The germline CDR1 and CDR2 sequences are MNHNS and SASEGT. With 1 base removed from V and 1 base from J, the gap between germline ends came to 7 bases. The CDR3 covers 14 residues.

This clone was recorded a few times. The CDR3 DNA reads TGTGCCTGGAAGCGGCTTTATGAAGCTTTCTTT. This codes for CAWKRLYEAFF. The chain couples TRBV30 to TRBJ1-1; D gene uncertain. The CDR3 spans 11 residues. V lost 4 bases, J lost 7 bases, and 10 bases lay in between. Germline V CDR1 and CDR2: GTSNPN, SVGIG (reference sequence).